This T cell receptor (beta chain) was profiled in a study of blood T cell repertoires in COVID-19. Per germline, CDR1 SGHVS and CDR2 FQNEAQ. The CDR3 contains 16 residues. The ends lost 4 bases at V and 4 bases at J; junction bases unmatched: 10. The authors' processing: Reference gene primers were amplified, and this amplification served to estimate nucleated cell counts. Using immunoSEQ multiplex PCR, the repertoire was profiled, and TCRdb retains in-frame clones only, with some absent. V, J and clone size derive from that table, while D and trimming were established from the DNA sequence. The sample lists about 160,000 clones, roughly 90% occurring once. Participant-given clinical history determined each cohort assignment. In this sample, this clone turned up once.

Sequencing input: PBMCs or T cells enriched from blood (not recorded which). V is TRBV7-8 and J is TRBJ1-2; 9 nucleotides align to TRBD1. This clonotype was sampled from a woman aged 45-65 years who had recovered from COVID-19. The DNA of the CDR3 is TGTGCCAGCAGCTCACCGGGACAGGGTCGGTCCTATGGCTACACCTTC. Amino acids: CASSSPGQGRSYGYTF.